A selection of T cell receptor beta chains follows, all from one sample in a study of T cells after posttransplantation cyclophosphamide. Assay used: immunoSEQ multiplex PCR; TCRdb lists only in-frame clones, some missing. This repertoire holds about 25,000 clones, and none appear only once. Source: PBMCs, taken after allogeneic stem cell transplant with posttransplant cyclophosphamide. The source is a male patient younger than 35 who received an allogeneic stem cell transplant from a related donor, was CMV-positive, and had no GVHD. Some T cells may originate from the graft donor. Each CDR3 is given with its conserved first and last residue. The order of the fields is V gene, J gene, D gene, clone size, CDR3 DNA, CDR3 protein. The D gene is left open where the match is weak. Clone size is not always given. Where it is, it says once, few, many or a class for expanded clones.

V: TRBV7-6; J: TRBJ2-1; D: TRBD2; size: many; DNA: TGTGCCAGCAGCTTAGCGCCCGAACTAGCGGGACCTGCCTACAATGAGCAGTTCTTC; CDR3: CASSLAPELAGPAYNEQFF
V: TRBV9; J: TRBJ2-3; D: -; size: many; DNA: TGTGCCAGCAGCCCAGAACATAGCACAGATACGCAGTATTTT; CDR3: CASSPEHSTDTQYF
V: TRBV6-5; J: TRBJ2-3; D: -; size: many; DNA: TGTGCCATCGCCCTTACTAGGACTAGCACAGATACGCAGTATTTT; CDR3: CAIALTRTSTDTQYF
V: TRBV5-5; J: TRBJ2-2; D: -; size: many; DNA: TGTGCCAGCAGCTTGGGTCCCGGTGACACCGGGGAGCTGTTTTTT; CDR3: CASSLGPGDTGELFF
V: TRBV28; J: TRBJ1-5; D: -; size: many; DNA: TGTGCCAGCAGTTTAAGGGGGGGTTATAGCAATCAGCCCCAGCATTTT; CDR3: CASSLRGGYSNQPQHF
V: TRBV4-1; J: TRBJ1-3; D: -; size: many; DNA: TGCGCCAGCAGCCCCGGCGGGGGGGCATCTGGAAACACCATATATTTT; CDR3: CASSPGGGASGNTIYF
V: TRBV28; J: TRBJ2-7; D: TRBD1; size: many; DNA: TGTGCCAGCAGTTTCTACAGGGGTAAAGACGAGCAGTACTTC; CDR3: CASSFYRGKDEQYF
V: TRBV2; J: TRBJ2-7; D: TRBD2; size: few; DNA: TGTGCCAGCCACTTACTAGCGTCTAGCTCCTACGAGCAGTACTTC; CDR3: CASHLLASSSYEQYF
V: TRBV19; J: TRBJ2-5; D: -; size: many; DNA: TGTGCCAGTAGTTATAGCGGAGATTTCCAAGAGACCCAGTACTTC; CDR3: CASSYSGDFQETQYF
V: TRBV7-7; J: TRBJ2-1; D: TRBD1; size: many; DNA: TGTGCCAGCGGCCCCGGGACAGGGGGCCTCTCACGTTACAATGAGCAGTTCTTC; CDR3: CASGPGTGGLSRYNEQFF
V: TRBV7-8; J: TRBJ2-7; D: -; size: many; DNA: TGTGCCAGCAGCTTATGGGGCGGCCAGGGGTACGAGCAGTACTTC; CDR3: CASSLWGGQGYEQYF
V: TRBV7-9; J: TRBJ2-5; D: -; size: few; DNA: TGTGCCAGCAGCAAATCCGGGACTTTTGGGGAGCAGTACTTC; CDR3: CASSKSGTFGEQYF
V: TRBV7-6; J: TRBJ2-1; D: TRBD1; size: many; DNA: TGTGCCAGCAGCTTAGTGGGACAGGGACCCAATGAGCAGTTCTTC; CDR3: CASSLVGQGPNEQFF
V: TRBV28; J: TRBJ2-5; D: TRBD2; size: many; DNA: TGTGCCAGCAGTTCCCCGGGACTAGTGGGAGAGACCCAGTACTTC; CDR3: CASSSPGLVGETQYF
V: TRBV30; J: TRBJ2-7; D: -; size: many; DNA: TGTGCCTGGAGTGCCGTTGAAGGGAGCTACGAGCAGTACTTC; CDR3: CAWSAVEGSYEQYF
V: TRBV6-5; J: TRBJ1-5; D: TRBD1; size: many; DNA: TGTGCCAGCAGACAGGGGAATCAGCCCCAGCATTTT; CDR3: CASRQGNQPQHF
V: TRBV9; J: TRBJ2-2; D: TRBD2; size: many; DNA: TGTGCCAGCAGCGGGGCTGGTGTAGCGGGGGGGCCGGCCACCGGGGAGCTGTTTTTT; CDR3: CASSGAGVAGGPATGELFF
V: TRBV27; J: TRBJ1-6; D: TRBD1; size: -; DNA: TGTGCCAGCAGCCTGTCGATTGGGACAGCGAACTCACCCCTCCACTTT; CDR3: CASSLSIGTANSPLHF
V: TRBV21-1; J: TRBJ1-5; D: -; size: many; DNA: TGTGCCAGGGCGGAGGATCAGCCCCAGCATTTT; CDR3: CARAEDQPQHF
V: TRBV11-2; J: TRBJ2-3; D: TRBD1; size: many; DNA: TGTGCCAGCAGGTCACAGGGGACAGATACGCAGTATTTT; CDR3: CASRSQGTDTQYF
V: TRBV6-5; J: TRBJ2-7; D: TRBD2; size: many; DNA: TGTGCCAGCAGTGGAATTACTAGCGAGTTCTACGAGCAGTACTTC; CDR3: CASSGITSEFYEQYF
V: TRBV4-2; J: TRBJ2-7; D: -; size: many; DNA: TGTGCCAGCAGCCAAGAATTCGACGCAGCGGCCGAGCAGTACTTC; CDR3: CASSQEFDAAAEQYF
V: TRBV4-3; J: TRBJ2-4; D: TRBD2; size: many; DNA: TGCGCCAGCAGCCAAGAGGGACTAGCGGGAGGGATAGCCAAAAACATTCAGTACTTC; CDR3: CASSQEGLAGGIAKNIQYF
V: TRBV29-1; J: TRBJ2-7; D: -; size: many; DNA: TGCAGCGTTGGGGGCGGGACCTCCTACGAGCAGTACTTC; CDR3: CSVGGGTSYEQYF